This paragraph covers one T cell receptor beta chain sequence. Its antigen is not identified. These data originate in a study of T cells in Graves' hyperthyroidism and ophthalmopathy. Study-wide results and caveats: Ophthalmopathy was identified by the model a median around 6 months ahead of onset. Researchers report that a 13 V-J model separated ophthalmopathy from stable hyperthyroidism.

Researchers took RNA transcripts and amplified the TCR beta CDR3 regions from them. The HTBI primer set served for first-round RT-PCR of the TCR CDR3. TCRdb called the multiplex PCR reads again in MiXCR, with one record for every CDR3 protein. The data show about 530,000 distinct CDR3 sequences, 15% to 20% seen once. The germline V and J ends were trimmed by 4 bases and 6 bases, with 9 bases remaining between them. The V gene's germline CDR1 is SQVTM and CDR2 ANQGSEA. This CDR3 is built from 11 residues. This sequence originates from a woman between 18 and 30 years old with Graves' ophthalmopathy. The sample was blood. The chain has TRBV29-1 and TRBJ1-2; D remains ambiguous. This chain's CDR3 is CSVGEGHGYTF. The CDR3 DNA sequence: TGCAGCGTTGGGGAGGGCCATGGCTACACCTTC.